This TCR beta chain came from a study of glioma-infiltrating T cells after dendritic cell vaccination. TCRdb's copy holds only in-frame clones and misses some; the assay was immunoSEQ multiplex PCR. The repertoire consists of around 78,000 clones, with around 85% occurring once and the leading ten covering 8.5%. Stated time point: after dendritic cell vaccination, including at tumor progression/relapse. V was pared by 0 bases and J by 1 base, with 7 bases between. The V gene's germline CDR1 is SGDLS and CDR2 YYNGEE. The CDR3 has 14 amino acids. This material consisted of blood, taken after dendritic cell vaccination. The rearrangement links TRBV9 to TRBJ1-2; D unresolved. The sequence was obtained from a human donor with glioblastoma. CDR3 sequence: CASSVGAGNYGYTF. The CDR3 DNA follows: TGTGCCAGCAGCGTAGGGGCGGGTAACTATGGCTACACCTTC.